The 22 T cell receptor beta chains listed next were all sequenced from one sample in a study of cytomegalovirus exposure and HLA in healthy donors. The PCR ran on 60 Vbeta and 13 Jbeta primers. Some clones are missing from TCRdb's copy, which holds only in-frame ones; the method was immunoSEQ multiplex PCR. The table for this sample gives approximately 140,000 clones. Sequenced input: PBMCs. The receptors originated from a woman between 45 and 60 years old in good health and CMV-seronegative.

The genes are TRBV7-2 and TRBJ2-7; TRBD1 aligns across 7 bases. The V and J ends lost 6 bases and 1 base, in that order; junction bases with no gene match: 9. CDR3 length: 15 residues. In germline, CDR1 is SGHTA, CDR2 FQGNSA. The DNA of the CDR3 is TGTGCCAGCAGAGCCGGGACAGTGTATTCCTACGAGCAGTACTTC. It encodes CASRAGTVYSYEQYF.

This CDR3 is CATRDSSYEQYF. DNA for the CDR3: TGTGCCACCAGGGACAGCTCCTACGAGCAGTACTTC. V usage is TRBV19 and J usage is TRBJ2-7, with 7 bases aligning to TRBD1. The junction had 3 bases not matched to a gene; V was cut back by 10 bases and J by 0 bases. Germline-derived CDR1 and CDR2 are LNHDA and SQIVND (reference sequence). The CDR3 is made up of 12 amino acids.

The V call is TRBV10-2, the J call TRBJ1-5, with D tentatively TRBD1 (5 bases). V was pared by 4 bases and J by 2 bases, with 12 bases between. Looked up from germline, CDR1 is WSHSY and CDR2 is SAAADI. The CDR3 runs to 15 residues. CDR3 DNA: TGCGCCAGCAGTGGCAGGGCAAAGGGCAATCAGCCCCAGCATTTT. Residues: CASSGRAKGNQPQHF.

The chain links TRBV7-6 to TRBJ2-2, with TRBD1 as a possible D gene (5 bases). CDR1 SGHVS and CDR2 FNYEAQ come from the germline V gene. The CDR3 is made up of 15 amino acids. V was pared by 1 base and J by 4 bases, with 10 bases between. In nucleotides, the CDR3 is TGTGCCAGCAGCTTAGACGCAGGGATCACCGGGGAGCTGTTTTTT. It encodes CASSLDAGITGELFF.

The CDR3 DNA sequence: TGTGCCAGCAGTGAAAAGGGGGGGTACTACGGGGAGACCCAGTACTTC. Translating it yields CASSEKGGYYGETQYF. The genes are TRBV6-1 and TRBJ2-5; D is perhaps TRBD2 (7 bases). This CDR3 comprises 16 residues. V was trimmed by 2 bases and J by 5 bases, leaving 18 bases between them. Looked up from germline, CDR1 is MNHNS and CDR2 is SASEGT.

The V and J genes are TRBV5-4 and TRBJ2-2, with 8 bases lining up with TRBD2. Trimming took 1 base from V and 4 from J; bases not matched to a gene: 6. The CDR3 is made up of 16 amino acids. Germline CDR1 is SGHNT and CDR2 is YYREEE (reference sequence). The CDR3 sequence is CASSLFGGAATGELFF. The CDR3 DNA follows: TGTGCCAGCAGCTTGTTCGGGGGGGCAGCCACCGGGGAGCTGTTTTTT.

This sequence joins TRBV18 and TRBJ2-2, with 9 bases fitting TRBD1. Germline assignment: CDR1 KGHSH and CDR2 LQKENI. With 7 bases clipped from V and 2 bases from J, the junction kept 5 bases outside the gene matches. CDR3 length equals 15 residues. The DNA for the CDR3 is TGTGCCAGCTTTGGGACAGGGACTAACACCGGGGAGCTGTTTTTT. It is translated as CASFGTGTNTGELFF.

The genes are TRBV27 and TRBJ2-7; 9 positions agree with TRBD1. V lost 3 bases and J lost 6; bases outside the gene matches: 3. This CDR3 comprises 13 residues. CDR1 MNHEY and CDR2 SMNVEV come from the germline V gene (reference sequence). The CDR3 sequence is CASSFGTGTEQYF. The CDR3 DNA reads TGTGCCAGCAGTTTTGGGACAGGGACCGAGCAGTACTTC.

The rearrangement uses TRBV19 and TRBJ2-1; 8 positions match TRBD1. This CDR3 region has 15 residues. CDR1 is LNHDA and CDR2 is SQIVND in the germline V gene (reference sequence). Trimming took 6 bases from V and 1 from J; bases not matched to a gene: 5. CDR3 residues: CASSLTGDSYNEQFF. DNA of the CDR3: TGTGCCAGTAGCCTGACAGGGGATTCCTACAATGAGCAGTTCTTC.

The chain carries TRBV2 and TRBJ1-2; D not resolved. The CDR3 sequence is 12 residues long. V was shortened by 4 bases and J by 0 bases, with 3 bases between the two germline ends. Germline CDR1 is SNHLY and CDR2 is FYNNEI. DNA of the CDR3: TGTGCCAGCAGTGGAGCTAACTATGGCTACACCTTC. This sequence encodes CASSGANYGYTF.

The V call is TRBV14, the J call TRBJ2-5; 7 positions match TRBD2. V gave up 3 bases and J gave up 8 bases; unmatched junction bases: 9. There are 14 residues in the CDR3. The germline V gene encodes CDR1 SGHDN and CDR2 FVKESK. CDR3 DNA: TGTGCCAGCAGCCAGCTAGCTAGCGGCGGTACCCAGTACTTC. Residues: CASSQLASGGTQYF.

The chain combines TRBV2 with TRBJ2-3, with 10 bases that match TRBD2. The CDR3 has 17 amino acids. Germline loops: CDR1 SNHLY, CDR2 FYNNEI. V was pared by 1 base and J by 1 base, with 5 bases of the junction left unmatched. CDR3 loop: CASSEGQTSGGTDTQYF. The CDR3 region has the DNA TGTGCCAGCAGTGAAGGACAAACTAGCGGGGGCACAGATACGCAGTATTTT.

The chain combines TRBV18 with TRBJ1-1; D not certain. The CDR3 sequence is 12 residues long. V was clipped by 5 bases and J by 10 bases, with 14 bases between them. Germline V gene data show CDR1 as KGHSH and CDR2 as LQKENI. CDR3 DNA: TGTGCCAGCTCAGACGGATCGGGGAGAGCTTTCTTT. Protein: CASSDGSGRAFF.

This chain connects TRBV6-6 to TRBJ2-6; D is possibly TRBD1 (5 bases). Between the trimmed V and J ends, which lost 2 bases and 2 bases, there was a span of 7 bases. The CDR3 has 15 amino acids. CDR1 is MNHNY, CDR2 SVGAGI, per germline (reference sequence). The CDR3 is CASSYKGAGANVLTF. The CDR3 DNA reads as TGTGCCAGCAGTTACAAAGGGGCTGGGGCCAACGTCCTGACTTTC.

The chain joins TRBV7-6 to TRBJ2-1; D perhaps matches TRBD2 (6 bases). The V end was cut by 5 bases, the J end by 5 bases, with 13 bases between. This CDR3 is built from 14 residues. Per germline, CDR1 SGHVS and CDR2 FNYEAQ. The CDR3, as DNA: TGTGCCAGCAGCGGGAGGTCAGGGAACAATGAGCAGTTCTTC. It yields the protein CASSGRSGNNEQFF.

The genes are TRBV5-1 and TRBJ1-2, with D tentatively TRBD1 (6 bases). The germline CDR1 and CDR2 sequences are SGHRS and YFSETQ. This CDR3 has 12 amino acids. The ends were cut back, 1 base at V and 8 bases at J, with 9 bases in the middle. The DNA of the CDR3 is TGCGCCAGCAGCTTGTCAGGGGAAGGCTACACCTTC. This gives the protein CASSLSGEGYTF. The full variable domain, with the rest looked up from reference TRBV5-1 and TRBJ1-2, is KAGVTQTPRYLIKTRGQQVTLSCSPISGHRSVSWYQQTPGQGLQFLFEYFSETQRNKGNFPGRFSGRQFSNSRSEMNVSTLELGDSALYLCASSLSGEGYTFGSGTRLTVV.

The chain joins TRBV18 to TRBJ2-1; D is perhaps TRBD2 (5 bases). The V end lost 0 bases, the J end lost 5 bases, and 11 bases lay between the germline ends. This CDR3 is 15 amino acids long. The germline CDR1 and CDR2 sequences are KGHSH and LQKENI. CDR3 protein: CASSPPTIRDNEQFF. The CDR3 coding sequence is TGTGCCAGCTCACCACCGACTATTAGGGACAATGAGCAGTTCTTC.

The CDR3 nucleotides read TGTGCCAGCAGCGTAGGGTCCTACTCTGAAAAACTGTTTTTT. Its translation: CASSVGSYSEKLFF. V and J are TRBV9 and TRBJ1-4; no clear D gene. The CDR3 is made up of 14 amino acids. Trimming stripped 0 bases from V and 7 bases from J, with 10 bases between. The germline gives CDR1 SGDLS, CDR2 YYNGEE.

A note on this clone: Mismatch with germline at one junction end may stem from a read error. Other DNA variants within this sample encode the same CDR3. The chain carries TRBV5-1 and TRBJ1-2; D perhaps matches TRBD1 (6 bases). The CDR3 has 13 residues. Looked up from germline, CDR1 is SGHRS and CDR2 is YFSETQ. CDR3 region: CASSSGQNYGYTF. The CDR3, as DNA: TGCGCCAGCAGCTCCGGACAGAACTATGGCTACACTTTC.

A remark on this clone: In the same sample, other DNA sequences code for this CDR3. This chain links TRBV11-3 with TRBJ2-7; 7 nucleotides line up with TRBD1. J gave up 1 base and V 1 base, and 1 base lay outside the gene matches. The CDR3 sequence is 14 residues long. CDR1 and CDR2 from the germline V gene are SGHNT and YENEEA. As DNA, the CDR3 is TGTGCCAGCAGCTTAGGGGACAGATCCTACGAGCAGTACTTC. As protein: CASSLGDRSYEQYF. The full variable domain, rest sourced from reference TRBV11-3 and TRBJ2-7, is EAGVVQSPRYKIIEKKQPVAFWCNPISGHNTLYWYLQNLGQGPELLIRYENEEAVDDSQLPKDRFSAERLKGVDSTLKIQPAELGDSAVYLCASSLGDRSYEQYFGPGTRLTVT.

The chain employs TRBV2 and TRBJ2-1; TRBD2 matches at 7 bases. Germline V gives CDR1 SNHLY, CDR2 FYNNEI. CDR3 length: 16 residues. The V gene end was trimmed by 7 bases and the J gene end by 7 bases; junction bases not matched to a gene: 16. DNA for the CDR3: TGTGCCAGCACCGGGTGGAAATTTGCGGGAGAAAATGAGCAGTTCTTC. Amino acid sequence: CASTGWKFAGENEQFF.

The chain combines TRBV6-5 with TRBJ1-3, with 8 positions matching TRBD1. This CDR3 region has 15 residues. The V gene end was trimmed by 4 bases and the J gene end by 2 bases; junction bases not matched to a gene: 4. CDR1 and CDR2 from the germline V gene are MNHEY and SVGAGI. CDR3: CASSSDRGAGNTIYF. CDR3 sequence (DNA): TGTGCCAGCAGTTCCGACAGGGGAGCTGGAAACACCATATATTTT.